The 24 T cell receptor beta chains in this list originate from one sample, sequenced in a study of CDR3 diversity in severe acne. Using its own MiXCR run on the PCR reads, TCRdb lists one record per CDR3 protein. This table holds some 90,000 distinct CDR3 sequences, around 47% found once. The specimen sequenced was blood. The source is a male donor with severe acne vulgaris.

As DNA, the CDR3 is TGTGCCACCAGCAGATACGCCCCGGACACCCACTACGAGCAGTACTTC. Protein sequence: CATSRYAPDTHYEQYF. The V and J genes are TRBV15 and TRBJ2-7; D may be TRBD1 (5 bases). Trimming removed 2 bases at V and 3 bases at J, with 17 bases between. The CDR3 totals 16 residues. The germline gives CDR1 LNHNV, CDR2 YYDKDF (reference sequence).

The rearrangement links TRBV7-9 to TRBJ2-7, with D unresolved. This CDR3 region has 17 residues. The V end was cut by 0 bases, the J end by 2 bases, with 17 bases between. Germline V lookup: CDR1 SEHNR, CDR2 FQNEAQ (reference sequence). The chain's CDR3 is CASSLADSDIRTYEQYF. Here the CDR3 DNA reads TGTGCCAGCAGCTTAGCGGATTCTGACATCCGAACCTACGAGCAGTACTTC.

Only a few counts were recorded for this clonotype. This chain links TRBV12-3 or TRBV12-4 with TRBJ2-5; no clear D. CDR3 length: 12 residues. Trimming took 2 bases from V and 1 from J, leaving 2 bases between them. For the CDR3, the DNA is TGTGCCAGCAGTTTATCCCAAGAGACCCAGTACTTC. It specifies CASSLSQETQYF.

This sequence joins TRBV2 and TRBJ2-1; the D is unclear. CDR1 and CDR2 from the germline V gene are SNHLY and FYNNEI. The CDR3 sequence is 11 residues long. V lost 6 bases and J 6 bases, leaving 6 bases between the germline ends. The CDR3 protein is CASSLSNEQFF. The CDR3 DNA reads TGTGCCAGCAGCCTCTCCAATGAGCAGTTCTTC.

In this sample, this clonotype turned up a few times. The V and J genes are TRBV19 and TRBJ1-5, with a tentative D call TRBD1 (5 bases). V dropped 7 bases and J dropped 8 bases, with 18 bases sitting between them. This CDR3 spans 14 amino acids. CDR1 and CDR2 from the germline V gene are LNHDA and SQIVND (reference sequence). DNA for the CDR3: TGTGCCAGTAACGTAATCGGGGGAAGAGAGCCCCAGCATTTT. Translation: CASNVIGGREPQHF. Full variable domain (missing parts from reference TRBV19 and TRBJ1-5): DGGITQSPKYLFRKEGQNVTLSCEQNLNHDAMYWYRQDPGQGLRLIYYSQIVNDFQKGDIAEGYSVSREKKESFPLTVTSAQKNPTAFYLCASNVIGGREPQHFGDGTRLSIL.

This clonotype appeared many times. This chain connects TRBV20-1 to TRBJ1-1; TRBD1 aligns across 10 bases. The J segment lost 5 bases and the V segment lost 4 bases, leaving 16 bases of the junction unmatched. The germline gives CDR1 DFQATT, CDR2 SNEGSKA (reference sequence). This CDR3 spans 17 amino acids. Written as DNA, the CDR3 is TGCAGTGCTACCGACAGGGGGCGCCAACTGGTGAGGACTGAAGCTTTCTTT. Amino acids: CSATDRGRQLVRTEAFF.

Regarding this clonotype: This may arise from a read error, as a much more abundant clone is one base away. The chain carries TRBV7-2 and TRBJ2-3; 10 nucleotides agree with TRBD1. The length of the CDR3 is 15 residues. The J segment lost 7 bases and the V segment lost 3 bases, leaving 7 bases of the junction unmatched. The germline V gene has CDR1 SGHTA and CDR2 FQGNSA. This CDR3 is CASSLGQGFSNTQYF. The CDR3 coding sequence is TGTGCCAGCAGCTTGGGACAGGGGTTTTCAAATACGCAGTATTTT.

The gene calls are TRBV7-9 and TRBJ1-4; D is unresolved. Germline CDR1 SEHNR, CDR2 FQNEAQ (reference sequence). The CDR3 runs to 15 residues. V gave up 0 bases and J gave up 3 bases, with 8 bases separating them. CDR3 region: CASSLAPAANEKLFF. CDR3 coding DNA: TGTGCCAGCAGCTTAGCTCCCGCAGCTAATGAAAAACTGTTTTTT.

The gene calls are TRBV12-3 or TRBV12-4 and TRBJ1-5; no firm D call. The CDR3 covers 17 residues. With 1 base removed from V and 6 bases from J, the gap between germline ends came to 19 bases. The CDR3 DNA follows: TGTGCCAGCAGTTTAGAGTATTCTTCCAGCAAACGTCAGCCCCAGCATTTT. The encoded protein is CASSLEYSSSKRQPQHF.

This clonotype is categorized as medium-sized (0.01 to 0.1%). The rearrangement links TRBV20-1 to TRBJ2-7; D is uncertain. With 2 bases removed from V and 5 bases from J, the gap between germline ends came to 16 bases. The CDR3 is 14 amino acids. Per germline, CDR1 DFQATT and CDR2 SNEGSKA (reference sequence). CDR3 coding DNA: TGCAGTGCTAGACCGCGGTATCGTTTCGACGAGCAGTACTTC. Translated: CSARPRYRFDEQYF.

This clonotype appeared many times. V gene TRBV5-8 combines with J gene TRBJ1-4; 7 bases are shared with TRBD1. Trimming removed 0 bases from V and 6 bases from J; junction bases left unmatched: 2. Germline assignment: CDR1 SGHTS and CDR2 YDEGEE. The CDR3 length is 14 residues. The DNA for the CDR3 is TGTGCCAGCAGCTTGGACAGGGGTTATGAAAAACTGTTTTTT. As protein: CASSLDRGYEKLFF.

This chain links TRBV12-3 or TRBV12-4 with TRBJ2-1, with TRBD2 identical over 12 bases. The V gene end was trimmed by 3 bases and the J gene end by 6 bases; junction bases not matched to a gene: 3. The CDR3 has 15 amino acids. This chain's CDR3 is CASSLASGRANEQFF. For the CDR3, the DNA is TGTGCCAGCAGTTTGGCTAGCGGGAGGGCCAATGAGCAGTTCTTC.

This clonotype has just one count. One junction end does not reproduce the germline sequence, and a read error may be involved. CDR3 protein: CASSQEGQTSYEQYF. In nucleotides, the CDR3 is TGCGCCAGCAGCCAAGAGGGACAGACCTCGTACGAGCAGTACTTC. This chain links TRBV7-8 with TRBJ2-7, with 7 bases aligning to TRBD1. The CDR3 extends over 15 amino acids. The germline V gene has CDR1 SGHVS and CDR2 FQNEAQ. The full variable domain, completed using reference TRBV7-8 and TRBJ2-7, is GAGVSQSPRYKVAKRGQDVALRCDPISGHVSLFWYQQALGQGPEFLTYFQNEAQLDKSGLPSDRFFAERPEGSVSTLKIQRTQQEDSAVYLCASSQEGQTSYEQYFGPGTRLTVT.

As for this clonotype: This may stem from a read error, because a much larger clone lies one nucleotide away. CDR3 loop: CASTYRKKLAGELFF. CDR3 DNA: TGTGCCAGCACCTACCGGAAGAAGTTGGCCGGGGAGCTGTTTTTT. This rearrangement joins TRBV7-8 to TRBJ2-2; D remains unclear. The CDR3 extends over 15 amino acids. Germline V gene data show CDR1 as SGHVS and CDR2 as FQNEAQ. Trimming took off 7 bases at V and 6 bases at J, with 18 bases between the two ends. Supplemented by reference TRBV7-8 and TRBJ2-2, the full variable domain reads GAGVSQSPRYKVAKRGQDVALRCDPISGHVSLFWYQQALGQGPEFLTYFQNEAQLDKSGLPSDRFFAERPEGSVSTLKIQRTQQEDSAVYLCASTYRKKLAGELFFGEGSRLTVL.

This clonotype was seen more than once but under ten times. The chain joins TRBV3-1 to TRBJ1-1, with 8 bases that match TRBD1. The germline V gene encodes CDR1 LGHDT and CDR2 YNNKEL (reference sequence). With 3 bases clipped from V and 11 bases from J, the junction kept 17 bases outside the gene matches. CDR3 length: 16 amino acids. Written as DNA, the CDR3 is TGTGCCAGCAGCCACACTAAGACCGGGACAGGAGGTTCCGCTTTCTTT. Translated, it gives CASSHTKTGTGGSAFF.

J is TRBJ2-7 and V is TRBV10-3, with 8 bases lining up with TRBD2. This CDR3 spans 13 amino acids. The germline V gene encodes CDR1 ENHRY and CDR2 SYGVKD. With V trimmed by 2 bases and J by 6 bases, 3 bases remained unmatched. The CDR3 loop reads CAISELAGGEQYF. The DNA for the CDR3 is TGTGCCATCAGTGAGCTTGCGGGGGGCGAGCAGTACTTC.

The chain uses TRBV12-3 or TRBV12-4 and TRBJ1-4; unclear D gene. The CDR3 totals 13 residues. Trimming stripped 3 bases from V and 6 bases from J, with 8 bases between. In DNA form, the CDR3 reads TGTGCCAGCAGTTTGGTAGGGTATGAAAAACTGTTTTTT. This translates into CASSLVGYEKLFF.

This chain uses TRBV25-1 with TRBJ2-3, with D tentatively TRBD1 or TRBD2 (5 bases each). V was cut by 1 base and J by 2 bases, with 13 bases left in between. Looked up from germline, CDR1 is MGHDK and CDR2 is SYGVNS. There are 16 residues in the CDR3. The CDR3 DNA sequence: TGTGCCAGCAGTGAATGGGACGGACTTCACACAGATACGCAGTATTTT. Translating it yields CASSEWDGLHTDTQYF.

The chain couples TRBV2 to TRBJ2-7, with 7 nucleotides matching TRBD1. The CDR3 length is 13 residues. With 3 bases clipped from V and 4 bases from J, the junction kept 3 bases outside the gene matches. Germline values: CDR1 SNHLY, CDR2 FYNNEI. This chain's CDR3 is CASSDGRGYEQYF. The CDR3 DNA follows: TGTGCCAGCAGTGACGGCAGGGGGTACGAGCAGTACTTC.

This clonotype was counted ten times or more. The chain recombines TRBV10-3 with TRBJ1-2, with 12 bases lining up with TRBD1. CDR3 length: 14 amino acids. The J segment lost 3 bases and the V segment lost 6 bases, leaving 2 bases of the junction unmatched. Germline loops: CDR1 ENHRY, CDR2 SYGVKD. CDR3 DNA: TGTGCCATCAGGGGACAGGGGGCGGACTATGGCTACACCTTC. Translated: CAIRGQGADYGYTF.

For this clonotype: The CDR3 end shows no conserved phenylalanine or tryptophan, and so a read error is likely. The V call is TRBV19, the J call TRBJ2-5; 7 bases map to TRBD2. Gene TRBJ2-1 matches the end of the DNA better, so the J call may be wrong. CDR3 length: 15 amino acids. From germline, CDR1 is LNHDA and CDR2 SQIVND (reference sequence). The chain's CDR3 is CASRPNSRGVEEQFL. CDR3 nucleotide sequence: TGTGCCAGTAGGCCGAACAGTCGGGGGGTTGAGGAGCAGTTCCTC.

V gene TRBV7-9 combines with J gene TRBJ2-7; tentatively, D is TRBD1 (7 bases). Per the germline V gene, CDR1 is SEHNR and CDR2 is FQNEAQ (reference sequence). The CDR3 totals 16 residues. The V gene lost 5 bases and the J gene lost 0 bases, with 17 bases spanning the gap. This CDR3 reads CASSPGGPGSSYEQYF. DNA for the CDR3: TGTGCCAGCAGCCCAGGGGGGCCCGGGAGCTCCTACGAGCAGTACTTC. Together with reference TRBV7-9 and TRBJ2-7, the CDR3 gives the full variable domain: DTGVSQNPRHKITKRGQNVTFRCDPISEHNRLYWYRQTLGQGPEFLTYFQNEAQLEKSRLLSDRFSAERPKGSFSTLEIQRTEQGDSAMYLCASSPGGPGSSYEQYFGPGTRLTVT.

This clonotype was seen ten or more times. The V call is TRBV7-9, the J call TRBJ2-7, with D tentatively TRBD1 (6 bases). Trimming took off 3 bases at V and 3 bases at J, with 12 bases between the two ends. CDR3 size: 14 residues. CDR1 and CDR2 (germline): SEHNR, FQNEAQ (reference sequence). CDR3 bases: TGTGCCAGCAGCTTCGGAGGACAGTTCTACGAGCAGTACGTC. Translation gives CASSFGGQFYEQYV.

This sequence joins TRBV7-8 and TRBJ2-5; D not resolved. The last part of the DNA fits TRBJ2-7 better; the J call may be wrong. Germline CDR1 and CDR2: SGHVS and FQNEAQ. This CDR3 is built from 12 residues. The CDR3 region is CASSFPPGEQYF. The DNA of the CDR3 is TGTGCCAGCAGCTTTCCTCCTGGCGAGCAGTACTTC.